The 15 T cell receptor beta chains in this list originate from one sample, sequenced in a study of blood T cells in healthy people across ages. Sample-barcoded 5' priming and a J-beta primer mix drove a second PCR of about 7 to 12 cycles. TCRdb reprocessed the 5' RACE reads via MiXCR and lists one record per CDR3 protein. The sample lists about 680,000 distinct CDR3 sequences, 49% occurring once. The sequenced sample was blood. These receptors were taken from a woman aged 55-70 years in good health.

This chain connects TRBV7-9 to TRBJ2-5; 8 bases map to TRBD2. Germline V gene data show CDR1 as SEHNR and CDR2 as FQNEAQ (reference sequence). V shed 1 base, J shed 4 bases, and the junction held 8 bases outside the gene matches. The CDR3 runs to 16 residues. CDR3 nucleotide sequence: TGTGCCAGCAGCTTAGGTGGGAGTAGCGGGACAGAGACCCAGTACTTC. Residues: CASSLGGSSGTETQYF.

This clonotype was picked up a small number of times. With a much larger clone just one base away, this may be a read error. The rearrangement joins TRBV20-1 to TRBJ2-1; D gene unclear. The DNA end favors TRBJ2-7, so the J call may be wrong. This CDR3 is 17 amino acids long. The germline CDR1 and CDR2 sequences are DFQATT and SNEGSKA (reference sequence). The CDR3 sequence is CSAREAHPTSSYNEQYF. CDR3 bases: TGCAGTGCTAGAGAAGCTCACCCGACCAGCTCCTACAATGAGCAGTACTTC.

The CDR3 reads CASSPPSGKGEQYF. The CDR3 DNA is TGTGCCAGCTCACCACCGTCAGGGAAGGGCGAGCAGTACTTC. The J gene is TRBJ2-7, the V gene TRBV18; D perhaps matches TRBD1 (5 bases). CDR1 and CDR2 (germline): KGHSH, LQKENI. The CDR3 has 14 residues. Trimming pared 0 bases from V and 6 bases from J, leaving 12 bases between.

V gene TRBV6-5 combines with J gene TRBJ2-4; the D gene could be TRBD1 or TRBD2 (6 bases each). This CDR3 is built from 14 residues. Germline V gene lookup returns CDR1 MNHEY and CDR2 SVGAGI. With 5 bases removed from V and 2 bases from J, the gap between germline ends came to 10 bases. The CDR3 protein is CASSGGGSKNIQYF. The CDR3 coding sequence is TGTGCCAGCAGTGGAGGGGGTTCCAAAAACATTCAGTACTTC.

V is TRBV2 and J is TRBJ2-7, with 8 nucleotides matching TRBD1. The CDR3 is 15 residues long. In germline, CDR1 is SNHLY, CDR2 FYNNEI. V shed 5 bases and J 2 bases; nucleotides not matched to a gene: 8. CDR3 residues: CASSKASGQAYEQYF. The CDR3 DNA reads TGTGCCAGCAGTAAGGCTTCGGGACAGGCCTACGAGCAGTACTTC.

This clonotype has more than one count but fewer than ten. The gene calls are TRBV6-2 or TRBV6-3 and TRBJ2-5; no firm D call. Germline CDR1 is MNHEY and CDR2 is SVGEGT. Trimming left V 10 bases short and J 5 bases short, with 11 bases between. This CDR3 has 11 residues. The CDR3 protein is CATEWGETQYF. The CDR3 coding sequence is TGTGCCACCGAATGGGGTGAGACCCAGTACTTC.

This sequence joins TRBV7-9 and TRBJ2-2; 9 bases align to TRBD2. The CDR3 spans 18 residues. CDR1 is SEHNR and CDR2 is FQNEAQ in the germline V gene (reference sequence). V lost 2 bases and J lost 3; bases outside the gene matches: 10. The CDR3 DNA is TGTGCCAGCAGCTTACCTGGCGGGAGGGGCCGACACACCGGGGAGCTGTTTTTT. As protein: CASSLPGGRGRHTGELFF.

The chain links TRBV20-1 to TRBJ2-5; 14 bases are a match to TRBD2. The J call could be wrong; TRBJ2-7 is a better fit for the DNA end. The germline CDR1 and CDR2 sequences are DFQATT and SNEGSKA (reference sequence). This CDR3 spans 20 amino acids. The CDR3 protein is CSARDFQAGTSGSSPYEQYF. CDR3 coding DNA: TGCAGTGCTAGAGATTTCCAAGCTGGGACTAGCGGGAGTTCACCGTACGAGCAGTACTTC.

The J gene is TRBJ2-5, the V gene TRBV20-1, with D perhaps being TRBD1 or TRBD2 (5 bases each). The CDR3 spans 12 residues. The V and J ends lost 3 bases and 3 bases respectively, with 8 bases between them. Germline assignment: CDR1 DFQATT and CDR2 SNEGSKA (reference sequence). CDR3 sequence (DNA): TGCAGTGCTAGGGGGACCAAAGAGACCCAGTACTTC. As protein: CSARGTKETQYF.

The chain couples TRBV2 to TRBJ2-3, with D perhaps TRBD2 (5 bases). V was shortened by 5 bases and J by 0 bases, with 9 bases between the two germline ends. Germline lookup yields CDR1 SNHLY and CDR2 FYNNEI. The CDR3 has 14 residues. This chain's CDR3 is CASSQRTSTDTQYF. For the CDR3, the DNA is TGTGCCAGCAGTCAGCGGACTAGCACAGATACGCAGTATTTT.

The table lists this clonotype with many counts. As DNA, the CDR3 is TGCAGTGCTAGAGGCAGGTTTGGCGGGAGTGCGGATACGCAGTATTTT. The encoded protein is CSARGRFGGSADTQYF. V usage is TRBV20-1 and J usage is TRBJ2-3, with 7 bases fitting TRBD2. Trimming cost V 1 base and J 6 bases; bases outside gene matches: 13. This CDR3 comprises 16 residues. Per germline, CDR1 DFQATT and CDR2 SNEGSKA (reference sequence).

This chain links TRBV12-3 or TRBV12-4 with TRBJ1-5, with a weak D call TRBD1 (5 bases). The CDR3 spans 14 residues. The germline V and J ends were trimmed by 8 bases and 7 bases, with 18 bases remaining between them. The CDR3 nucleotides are TGTGCCAGCTCGAAGAGGGGAGCAGGGCAGCCCCAGCATTTT. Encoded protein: CASSKRGAGQPQHF.

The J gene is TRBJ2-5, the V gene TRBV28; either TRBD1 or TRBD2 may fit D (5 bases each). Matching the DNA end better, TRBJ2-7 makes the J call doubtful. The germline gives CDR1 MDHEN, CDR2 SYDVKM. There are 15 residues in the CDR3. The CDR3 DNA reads TGTGCCAGCAGTTTTAAGAGGGCAGGGACCTACGAGCAGTACTTC. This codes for CASSFKRAGTYEQYF.

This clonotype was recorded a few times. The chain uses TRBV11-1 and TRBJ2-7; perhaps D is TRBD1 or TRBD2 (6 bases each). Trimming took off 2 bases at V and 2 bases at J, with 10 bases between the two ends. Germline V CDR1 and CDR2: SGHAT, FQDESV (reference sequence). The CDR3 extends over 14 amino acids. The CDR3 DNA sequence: TGTGCCAGCAGCTTATGGGGGGCTACCTACGAGCAGTACTTC. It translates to CASSLWGATYEQYF.

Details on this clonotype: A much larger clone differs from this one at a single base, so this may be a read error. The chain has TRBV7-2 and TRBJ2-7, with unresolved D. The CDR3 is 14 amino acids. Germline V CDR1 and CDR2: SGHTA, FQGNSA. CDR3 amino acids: CANSSLVLGHEQYF. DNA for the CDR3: TGTGCCAACAGCTCGCTTGTCCTCGGGCACGAGCAGTACTTC.